This T cell receptor (beta chain) was sequenced in a study of T cells in Graves' hyperthyroidism and ophthalmopathy. From RNA transcripts, TCR beta CDR3 regions were amplified. The HTBI primer set served for first-round RT-PCR of the TCR CDR3. Via MiXCR, TCRdb re-called the multiplex PCR reads, giving one row per CDR3 protein. The repertoire holds about 720,000 distinct CDR3 sequences, with roughly a sixth as singletons. Turning to this clonotype: A much larger clone lies one base from this, so it may be a read error.

This CDR3 comprises 15 residues. Germline values: CDR1 LGHDT, CDR2 YNNKEL (reference sequence). Sequenced sample: blood. This TCR came from a woman aged 45-65 years with Graves' hyperthyroidism that later progressed to Graves' ophthalmopathy. The chain carries TRBV3-1 and TRBJ1-3; 7 bases map to TRBD1. The CDR3 spells CASSSGTDSGTTIYF. The CDR3 nucleotides read TGTGCCAGCAGCTCCGGGACAGACTCTGGAACCACCATATATTTT.